This T cell receptor beta chain is from a study of CD8 T cells in Susac syndrome. About the study: Patients with Susac syndrome were therapy-naive, treated with corticosteroids, or treated with intravenous immunoglobulin alone when blood was collected.

The ends were cut back, 7 bases at V and 2 bases at J, with 14 bases in the middle. This CDR3 is 14 amino acids long. Random hexamers were used to reverse transcribe an amount of roughly 0.45 to 1 ug RNA. In TCRdb, the immunoSEQ multiplex PCR reads were re-called with MiXCR into one record per CDR3 protein. Of roughly 150,000 distinct CDR3 sequences in the sample, approximately 96% were seen once. Sequencing of TCR beta covered CD8+ and CD4+ T cells obtained from blood. The diagnostic criteria were recently defined, and patients with Susac syndrome met them for definite or probable disease. The chain carries TRBV12-3 or TRBV12-4 and TRBJ1-2; D call uncertain. This TCR derives from a human donor with Susac syndrome. Material for sequencing was CD4+ T cells from PBMCs. The CDR3 DNA is TGTGCCAGCAAACCCACCCCCGGGAACTATGGCTACACCTTC. Its translation is CASKPTPGNYGYTF.